The following is a TCR beta chain sequence with its context. The antigen is undetermined. The CDR3 covers 14 residues. From germline, CDR1 is SGHVS and CDR2 FQNEAQ. Losses at the gene ends were 5 bases for V and 16 bases for J; bases not matched to a gene: 14. These data originate in a study of cytomegalovirus exposure and HLA in healthy donors. Vbeta (60) and Jbeta (13) primers were used in the PCR. Some clones are missing from TCRdb's copy, which holds only in-frame ones; the method was immunoSEQ multiplex PCR. The sample contains over 150,000 clones, about four fifths of which appear only once. Study-wide findings and caveats: Diagnosis of cytomegalovirus status made by the classifier reportedly showed high specificity and sensitivity. Later on, a genetic analysis was performed. It linked a missense variant in DCLRE1C with V- and J-gene trimming of TCR beta.

The source of this sequence is a male donor in good health and CMV-seronegative. The chain has TRBV7-8 and TRBJ2-1, with TRBD2 matching over 10 bases. Sequencing was performed on PBMCs. CDR3 amino acids: CASSPAGGPVSEFF. The CDR3 DNA follows: TGTGCCAGCAGCCCAGCGGGGGGGCCCGTGTCCGAATTCTTC.